This T cell receptor (beta chain) originates from a study of blood T cells in healthy people across ages. Study-wide findings and caveats: A strong correlation was found between TCR beta diversity and the percentage of naive T cells.

Those donating, healthy Caucasian individuals from Russia, were aged 6 to 90. Concerning this clonotype: Its target is not known.

The ends were cut back, 1 base at V and 6 bases at J, with 10 bases in the middle. The germline CDR1 and CDR2 sequences are ENHRY and SYGVKD. The CDR3 is made up of 14 amino acids. It was with a sample-barcoded 5' primer and a J-beta primer mix that a second PCR of about 6 to 11 cycles was run. TCRdb reanalysed the 5' RACE reads using MiXCR and keeps one entry per CDR3 protein. Here the sample spans approximately 820,000 distinct CDR3 sequences, more than 40% being singletons. This clonotype was sampled from a man between 60 and 75 years old in good health. The chain couples TRBV10-3 to TRBJ1-5; D perhaps matches TRBD1 (5 bases). Sequencing was performed on blood. For the CDR3, the DNA is TGTGCCATCAGTGAGTATGGGGGTAGTCAGCCCCAGCATTTT. Encoded protein: CAISEYGGSQPQHF.